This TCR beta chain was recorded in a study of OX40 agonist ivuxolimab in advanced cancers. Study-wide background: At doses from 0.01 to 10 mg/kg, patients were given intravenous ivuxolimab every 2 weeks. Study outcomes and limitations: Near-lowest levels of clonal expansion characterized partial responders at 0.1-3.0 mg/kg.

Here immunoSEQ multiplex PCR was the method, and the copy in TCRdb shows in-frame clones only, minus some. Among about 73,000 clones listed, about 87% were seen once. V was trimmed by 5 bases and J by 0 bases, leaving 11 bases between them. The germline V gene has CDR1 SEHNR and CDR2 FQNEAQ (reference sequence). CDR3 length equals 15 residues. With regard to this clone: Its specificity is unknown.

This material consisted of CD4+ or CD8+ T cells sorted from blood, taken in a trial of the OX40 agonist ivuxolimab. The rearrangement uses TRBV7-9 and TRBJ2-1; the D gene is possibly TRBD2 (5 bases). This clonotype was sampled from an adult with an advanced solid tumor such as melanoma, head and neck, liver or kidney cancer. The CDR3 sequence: CASSLDGGSYNEQFF. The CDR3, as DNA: TGTGCCAGCAGCCTTGACGGAGGCTCCTACAATGAGCAGTTCTTC.